Shown below are 30 T cell receptor beta chains from a single sample sequenced in a study of blood T cell repertoires in COVID-19. The repertoire was sequenced with immunoSEQ multiplex PCR; TCRdb's copy has only in-frame clones and lacks some. This table holds over 250,000 clones, approximately 86% found once. Sequenced material: peripheral blood. These receptors all stem from a woman aged 25-40 years with acute or convalescent COVID-19.

The chain combines TRBV9 with TRBJ1-1; D ambiguous. Between the trimmed V and J ends, which lost 4 bases and 3 bases, there was a span of 13 bases. This CDR3 has 14 amino acids. Germline values: CDR1 SGDLS, CDR2 YYNGEE. The CDR3 loop reads CASSPHVGDTEAFF. In nucleotides, the CDR3 is TGTGCCAGCAGCCCTCACGTGGGCGACACTGAAGCTTTCTTT.

The chain has TRBV5-1 and TRBJ2-4, with D possibly TRBD1 on 6 matching bases. The CDR3 runs to 14 residues. The V end was cut by 2 bases, the J end by 2 bases, with 8 bases between. Germline V gene lookup returns CDR1 SGHRS and CDR2 YFSETQ. Here the CDR3 reads CASSFGQPKNIQYF. For the CDR3, the DNA is TGCGCCAGCAGCTTCGGACAGCCCAAAAACATTCAGTACTTC.

This rearrangement joins TRBV5-1 to TRBJ2-3; TRBD2 matches 7 bases. The CDR3 covers 14 residues. Trimming at V came to 5 bases and at J to 6 bases, leaving 9 bases not matched to a gene. Germline CDR1 is SGHRS and CDR2 is YFSETQ. The CDR3 region has the DNA TGCGCCAGCAGTCCTGCGGGGGTCCCCGATACGCAGTATTTT. Protein: CASSPAGVPDTQYF.

CDR3 coding DNA: TGTGCCACCAGCAGAGATCAGGTGGGAGTTGGCGAGCAGTACTTC. Translating it yields CATSRDQVGVGEQYF. The gene calls are TRBV15 and TRBJ2-7; possibly TRBD2 for D (5 bases). The CDR3 has 15 amino acids. Per the germline V gene, CDR1 is LNHNV and CDR2 is YYDKDF (reference sequence). Trimming cost V 0 bases and J 6 bases, with 15 bases left between them.

The chain uses TRBV30 and TRBJ2-7; a possible D gene is TRBD1 (7 bases). V shed 4 bases and J shed 7 bases, with 11 bases lying between them. The length of the CDR3 is 11 residues. The germline V gene encodes CDR1 GTSNPN and CDR2 SVGIG (reference sequence). The chain's CDR3 is CAWTQGGEQYF. CDR3 in DNA: TGTGCCTGGACTCAGGGGGGTGAGCAGTACTTC.

This rearrangement joins TRBV6-5 to TRBJ2-7; possibly TRBD2 for D (7 bases). Germline lookup yields CDR1 MNHEY and CDR2 SVGAGI. The V and J ends lost 2 bases and 5 bases respectively, with 13 bases between them. This CDR3 region has 14 residues. The CDR3 nucleotides read TGTGCCAGCAGTTACGCGGGGGCTAGCCACGAGCAGTACTTC. Residues: CASSYAGASHEQYF.

V and J are TRBV4-3 and TRBJ2-1; unclear D gene. Germline V lookup: CDR1 LGHNA, CDR2 YSLEER. Trimming removed 2 bases at V and 9 bases at J, with 8 bases between. The CDR3 length is 12 residues. The CDR3 region has the DNA TGCGCCAGCAGCCAAATAGTCACTGAGCAGTTCTTC. It yields the protein CASSQIVTEQFF.

The chain's CDR3 is CASSPPGQGSTGELFF. The CDR3 coding sequence is TGTGCCAGCAGTCCACCGGGACAGGGGAGCACCGGGGAGCTGTTTTTT. The V gene is TRBV27, the J gene TRBJ2-2; 10 nucleotides agree with TRBD1. Germline CDR1 is MNHEY and CDR2 is SMNVEV (reference sequence). J was trimmed by 4 bases and V by 5 bases; bases with no gene match: 7. CDR3 length equals 16 residues.

This clone was detected a few times. The chain links TRBV4-1 to TRBJ1-4; TRBD1 matches 10 bases. Germline values: CDR1 MGHRA, CDR2 YSYEKL. Trimming took 0 bases from V and 8 from J; bases not matched to a gene: 6. The CDR3 extends over 16 amino acids. The CDR3 here is CASSQDPTGGREKLFF. The CDR3 DNA follows: TGCGCCAGCAGCCAAGATCCGACAGGGGGCCGGGAAAAACTGTTTTTT.

V gene TRBV29-1 combines with J gene TRBJ2-1; 8 bases fit TRBD2. CDR1 and CDR2 from the germline V gene are SQVTM and ANQGSEA. CDR3 length equals 15 residues. V lost 2 bases to trimming and J lost 4 bases; unmatched junction nucleotides: 7. The CDR3 spells CSVEIIAGIYNEQFF. The CDR3 DNA is TGCAGCGTTGAAATAATAGCGGGAATTTACAATGAGCAGTTCTTC.

This chain links TRBV19 with TRBJ1-5, with TRBD1 as a possible D gene (5 bases). CDR1 and CDR2 (germline): LNHDA, SQIVND (reference sequence). V shed 6 bases and J shed 3 bases, with 6 bases lying between them. This CDR3 spans 12 amino acids. As DNA, the CDR3 is TGTGCCAGTAGGGACACCAATCAGCCCCAGCATTTT. The encoded protein is CASRDTNQPQHF.

CDR3 in DNA: TGTGCCAGCAGCGACGTCCCGGGACTAGCTCTCAATGAGCAGTTCTTC. Translation gives CASSDVPGLALNEQFF. The V gene is TRBV7-3, the J gene TRBJ2-1, with 9 bases lining up with TRBD2. From germline, CDR1 is SGHTA and CDR2 FQGTGA. Germline trimming cut 5 bases from V and 6 bases from J; bases unmatched to any gene: 11. The CDR3 has 16 residues.

J is TRBJ1-4 and V is TRBV10-3; D remains unclear. The CDR3 has 11 amino acids. Trimming removed 10 bases from V and 0 bases from J, with 3 bases in between. Germline CDR1 reads ENHRY; CDR2 reads SYGVKD. In DNA, the CDR3 is TGTGCCACGGCAACTAATGAAAAACTGTTTTTT. It translates to CATATNEKLFF.

The chain combines TRBV18 with TRBJ2-7; 7 bases align to TRBD2. Germline V CDR1 and CDR2: KGHSH, LQKENI. This CDR3 contains 11 residues. V shed 3 bases and J 7 bases; nucleotides not matched to a gene: 0. This CDR3 reads CASSPGGEQYF. In DNA, the CDR3 is TGTGCCAGCTCACCCGGGGGGGAGCAGTACTTC.

This chain uses TRBV27 with TRBJ2-7; D is ambiguous. The CDR3 covers 14 residues. Germline assignment: CDR1 MNHEY and CDR2 SMNVEV (reference sequence). V shed 2 bases and J shed 3 bases, with 11 bases lying between them. The CDR3 DNA reads TGTGCCAGCAGTTTAGCCCCACGGAGCTACGAGCAGTACTTC. Protein: CASSLAPRSYEQYF.

The J gene is TRBJ2-5, the V gene TRBV5-4, with D unclear. The CDR3 has 14 residues. Germline V gene lookup returns CDR1 SGHNT and CDR2 YYREEE (reference sequence). V lost 4 bases and J lost 0, with 10 bases in between. The CDR3 here is CASSPGGNQETQYF. The CDR3 nucleotides read TGTGCCAGCAGCCCCGGTGGTAACCAAGAGACCCAGTACTTC. Variable domain in full (rest from reference TRBV5-4 and TRBJ2-5): ETGVTQSPTHLIKTRGQQVTLRCSSQSGHNTVSWYQQALGQGPQFIFQYYREEENGRGNFPPRFSGLQFPNYSSELNVNALELDDSALYLCASSPGGNQETQYFGPGTRLLVL.

This chain connects TRBV7-9 to TRBJ1-3, with D possibly being TRBD1 (5 bases). There are 15 residues in the CDR3. Trimming stripped 5 bases from V and 2 bases from J, with 13 bases between. Germline V lookup: CDR1 SEHNR, CDR2 FQNEAQ (reference sequence). DNA of the CDR3: TGTGCCAGCAGCCCCATGGGGGGAACTGGAAACACCATATATTTT. This translates into CASSPMGGTGNTIYF.

This chain uses TRBV27 with TRBJ2-5; perhaps TRBD1 as D (6 bases). The germline gives CDR1 MNHEY, CDR2 SMNVEV (reference sequence). Between the trimmed V and J ends, which lost 4 bases and 2 bases, there was a span of 14 bases. The CDR3 is made up of 15 amino acids. The chain's CDR3 is CASSSGTPAQETQYF. In DNA form, the CDR3 reads TGTGCCAGCAGTTCCGGGACACCGGCACAAGAGACCCAGTACTTC.

The chain employs TRBV5-4 and TRBJ2-1; TRBD1 matches at 9 bases. There are 15 residues in the CDR3. The germline V gene encodes CDR1 SGHNT and CDR2 YYREEE (reference sequence). V lost 4 bases and J lost 3; bases outside the gene matches: 5. The CDR3 sequence is CASSVGQGNYNEQFF. The CDR3 DNA reads TGTGCCAGCAGCGTCGGACAGGGGAACTACAATGAGCAGTTCTTC. The complete variable domain, with remaining parts taken from reference TRBV5-4 and TRBJ2-1, reads ETGVTQSPTHLIKTRGQQVTLRCSSQSGHNTVSWYQQALGQGPQFIFQYYREEENGRGNFPPRFSGLQFPNYSSELNVNALELDDSALYLCASSVGQGNYNEQFFGPGTRLTVL.

This rearrangement joins TRBV30 to TRBJ1-6, with 7 bases lining up with TRBD1. V lost 0 bases to trimming and J lost 11 bases; unmatched junction nucleotides: 10. The CDR3 extends over 15 amino acids. Germline-derived CDR1 and CDR2 are GTSNPN and SVGIG (reference sequence). In DNA form, the CDR3 reads TGTGCCTGGAGTGTACCAGGGGGATTCGTCCCACCCCTCCACTTT. This codes for CAWSVPGGFVPPLHF.

The chain has TRBV13 and TRBJ1-6, with D maybe TRBD1 (6 bases). The CDR3 has 14 amino acids. V gave up 6 bases and J gave up 8 bases, with 14 bases separating them. Germline V gives CDR1 PRHDT, CDR2 FYEKMQ (reference sequence). The CDR3 protein is CASSLTGLYSPLHF. Written as DNA, the CDR3 is TGTGCCAGCAGTCTTACAGGGCTGTATTCACCCCTCCACTTT.

This chain links TRBV30 with TRBJ2-5, with a weak D call TRBD2 (6 bases). V gave up 1 base and J gave up 5 bases, with 17 bases separating them. The CDR3 loop spans 15 amino acids. Germline V gene lookup returns CDR1 GTSNPN and CDR2 SVGIG (reference sequence). The CDR3 DNA follows: TGTGCCTGGAGTGGAGAGACTAGACTGTCGGAGACCCAGTACTTC. Translating it yields CAWSGETRLSETQYF.

J is TRBJ1-1 and V is TRBV19; 11 positions match TRBD1. J gave up 4 bases and V 0 bases, and 10 bases lay outside the gene matches. Per the germline V gene, CDR1 is LNHDA and CDR2 is SQIVND (reference sequence). The CDR3 length is 18 residues. The CDR3 DNA follows: TGTGCCAGTAGTATAGACGGGCGGACAGGGGGCAAGGGCACTGAAGCTTTCTTT. Its protein product is CASSIDGRTGGKGTEAFF.

The chain recombines TRBV12-5 with TRBJ2-3; TRBD1 aligns across 10 bases. The CDR3 is 17 residues long. Trimming at V came to 1 base and at J to 3 bases, leaving 7 bases not matched to a gene. CDR1 is LGHNT and CDR2 is FRNRAP in the germline V gene. CDR3 DNA sequence: TGTGCTAGTGGTTTGGGGAGACAGGGGGCGCTGACAGATACGCAGTATTTT. Translation: CASGLGRQGALTDTQYF.

V and J are TRBV24-1 and TRBJ1-2; D unresolved. Trimming removed 12 bases from V and 3 bases from J, with 19 bases in between. Germline CDR1 reads KGHDR; CDR2 reads SFDVKD. The CDR3 covers 14 residues. CDR3: CARHLQRNHYGYTF. In DNA form, the CDR3 reads TGTGCCCGGCACCTACAGCGGAACCACTATGGCTACACCTTC.

This clone came up a few times. This sequence joins TRBV2 and TRBJ1-5; 12 nucleotides line up with TRBD1. Germline-derived CDR1 and CDR2 are SNHLY and FYNNEI. After removal of 4 bases from V and 6 bases from J, the junction contained 4 bases not matched to a gene. The CDR3 is made up of 15 amino acids. In DNA, the CDR3 is TGTGCCAGCAGTGCGGGGACAGGGGGCGTTCAGCCCCAGCATTTT. Encoded protein: CASSAGTGGVQPQHF.

The gene calls are TRBV6-5 and TRBJ2-1, with 9 nucleotides matching TRBD2. Germline CDR1 is MNHEY and CDR2 is SVGAGI. V trimming: 4 bases; J trimming: 2 bases; junction bases outside the gene matches: 3. The CDR3 spans 15 residues. DNA of the CDR3: TGTGCCAGCAGTTTGACTAGCGGTGCCTACAATGAGCAGTTCTTC. It translates to CASSLTSGAYNEQFF.

The chain links TRBV21-1 to TRBJ1-1; TRBD1, the D gene given by the table, was not confirmed from the DNA. TRBV21-1 is tagged as a pseudogene. The CDR3 sequence is 14 residues long. The CDR3 spells CASSRGQGAYEAFF. The CDR3 DNA reads TGTGCCAGCAGCAGAGGGCAGGGGGCATATGAAGCTTTCTTT.

The chain recombines TRBV9 with TRBJ2-3; D may be TRBD2 (6 bases). The CDR3 sequence is 15 residues long. In germline, CDR1 is SGDLS, CDR2 YYNGEE. Between the trimmed V and J ends, which lost 3 bases and 0 bases, there was a span of 11 bases. The CDR3 coding sequence is TGTGCCAGCAGCGGCGGGACGTCTAGCACAGATACGCAGTATTTT. Protein product: CASSGGTSSTDTQYF.

The genes are TRBV7-2 and TRBJ2-5; TRBD1 matches 7 bases. Germline-derived CDR1 and CDR2 are SGHTA and FQGNSA. CDR3 length: 16 amino acids. With V trimmed by 5 bases and J by 5 bases, 14 bases remained unmatched. The CDR3 DNA follows: TGTGCCAGCAGCCCCCCCCCGACAGGGTGGGTGGAGACCCAGTACTTC. It codes for CASSPPPTGWVETQYF.